This note documents a single T cell receptor beta chain sequence. No antigen is known for it. Only in-frame clones appear in the TCRdb table, and some are missing; sequencing was by immunoSEQ multiplex PCR. The table shows roughly 2.4 million clones, with approximately 94% occurring only once. This record belongs to a study of shared clonotypes between healthy human individuals. The study's findings and limits: Generally, naive subsets came out with larger estimated richness than memory subsets.

This CDR3 is built from 16 residues. The ends lost 1 base at V and 2 bases at J; junction bases unmatched: 5. Germline V gene sequence: CDR1 LGHNA, CDR2 YSLEER. The chain uses TRBV4-3 and TRBJ1-1; 9 nucleotides agree with TRBD1. This clonotype was obtained from a man younger than 30 in good health. Input material: naive CD4+ T cells sorted from blood. Sample subset: CD45RA+ positively selected. The CDR3 coding sequence is TGCGCCAGCAGCCAAGTTCCGGGACAGGGAAACACTGAAGCTTTCTTT. Its translation is CASSQVPGQGNTEAFF.